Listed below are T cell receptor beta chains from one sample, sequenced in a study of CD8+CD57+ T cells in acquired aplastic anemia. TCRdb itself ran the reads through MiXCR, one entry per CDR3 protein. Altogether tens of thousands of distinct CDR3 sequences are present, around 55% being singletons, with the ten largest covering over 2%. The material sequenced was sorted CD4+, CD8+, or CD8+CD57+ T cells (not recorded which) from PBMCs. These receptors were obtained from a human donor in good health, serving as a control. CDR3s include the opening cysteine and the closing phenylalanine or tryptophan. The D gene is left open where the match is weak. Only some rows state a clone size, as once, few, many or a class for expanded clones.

CDR3 protein: CSAGGGSNEQFF
CDR3 DNA: TGCAGTGCCGGGGGCGGGAGCAATGAGCAGTTCTTC
D gene: NA
V gene: TRBV20-1
J gene: TRBJ2-1
clone size: many

CDR3 protein: CAISDGVETQYF
CDR3 DNA: TGTGCCATCAGTGATGGGGTGGAGACCCAGTACTTC
D gene: NA
V gene: TRBV10-3
J gene: TRBJ2-5
clone size: NA

CDR3 protein: CSASARGTGPTEQYF
CDR3 DNA: TGCAGTGCTAGCGCCCGGGGGACAGGGCCTACGGAGCAGTACTTC
D gene: TRBD1
V gene: TRBV20-1
J gene: TRBJ2-7
clone size: many

CDR3 protein: CASSYPPGGLGNTIYF
CDR3 DNA: TGTGCCAGCAGCTATCCTCCAGGGGGTTTGGGAAACACCATATATTTT
D gene: TRBD1
V gene: TRBV11-2
J gene: TRBJ1-3
clone size: NA

CDR3 protein: CASSVARTVYNEQFF
CDR3 DNA: TGTGCCAGCAGTGTGGCCAGGACCGTCTACAATGAGCAGTTCTTC
D gene: NA
V gene: TRBV2
J gene: TRBJ2-1
clone size: NA

CDR3 protein: CASSMTSGFSYEQYF
CDR3 DNA: TGTGCCAGTAGTATGACTAGCGGATTTTCCTACGAGCAGTACTTC
D gene: TRBD2
V gene: TRBV19
J gene: TRBJ2-7
clone size: medium-sized

CDR3 protein: CSVEDGGRYEQYF
CDR3 DNA: TGCAGCGTTGAAGATGGGGGCAGGTACGAGCAGTACTTC
D gene: NA
V gene: TRBV29-1
J gene: TRBJ2-7
clone size: NA

CDR3 protein: CASSPGRLNTEAFF
CDR3 DNA: TGTGCCAGCTCACCGGGACGGCTGAACACTGAAGCTTTCTTT
D gene: NA
V gene: TRBV18
J gene: TRBJ1-1
clone size: many

CDR3 protein: CSARSGSSNTEAFF
CDR3 DNA: TGCAGTGCGAGAAGCGGGTCATCGAACACTGAAGCTTTCTTT
D gene: NA
V gene: TRBV20-1
J gene: TRBJ1-1
clone size: many

CDR3 protein: CASSITGEQFF
CDR3 DNA: TGTGCCAGTAGTATCACCGGGGAGCAGTTCTTC
D gene: NA
V gene: TRBV19
J gene: TRBJ2-1
clone size: NA

CDR3 protein: CASSYLITGKAEAFF
CDR3 DNA: TGTGCCAGCAGTTACTTAATAACAGGGAAGGCGGAAGCTTTCTTT
D gene: NA
V gene: TRBV6-5
J gene: TRBJ1-1
clone size: many

CDR3 protein: CASSLSGGRSYEQYF
CDR3 DNA: TGCGCCAGCAGCTTGAGCGGGGGGCGATCCTACGAGCAGTACTTC
D gene: TRBD2
V gene: TRBV5-1
J gene: TRBJ2-7
clone size: many

CDR3 protein: CASSEPGQGDRELFF
CDR3 DNA: TGTGCCAGCAGTGAACCAGGACAGGGGGACAGGGAGCTGTTTTTT
D gene: TRBD1
V gene: TRBV25-1
J gene: TRBJ2-2
clone size: once

CDR3 protein: CASSLGFSYEQYF
CDR3 DNA: TGTGCCAGCAGCTTAGGGTTTTCCTACGAGCAGTACTTC
D gene: NA
V gene: TRBV7-3
J gene: TRBJ2-7
clone size: NA

CDR3 protein: CASSLGRPETQYF
CDR3 DNA: TGTGCCAGCAGCCTCGGACGCCCGGAGACCCAGTACTTC
D gene: NA
V gene: TRBV7-8
J gene: TRBJ2-5
clone size: medium-sized

CDR3 protein: CASSVFYEQYF
CDR3 DNA: TGTGCCAGCAGCGTGTTTTACGAGCAGTACTTC
D gene: NA
V gene: TRBV7-2
J gene: TRBJ2-7
clone size: NA

CDR3 protein: CSVEGRSYEQYF
CDR3 DNA: TGCAGCGTTGAGGGCCGTTCCTACGAGCAGTACTTC
D gene: NA
V gene: TRBV29-1
J gene: TRBJ2-7
clone size: NA

CDR3 protein: CASSDTPSYEQYF
CDR3 DNA: TGTGCCAGCAGTGACACCCCCTCCTACGAGCAGTACTTC
D gene: NA
V gene: TRBV25-1
J gene: TRBJ2-7
clone size: NA

CDR3 protein: CATSRAGLAGETQYF
CDR3 DNA: TGTGCCACCAGCAGAGCGGGACTAGCGGGAGAGACCCAGTACTTC
D gene: TRBD2
V gene: TRBV15
J gene: TRBJ2-5
clone size: NA

CDR3 protein: CASSASTYEQYF
CDR3 DNA: TGTGCCAGCAGTGCAAGCACCTACGAGCAGTACTTC
D gene: NA
V gene: TRBV25-1
J gene: TRBJ2-7
clone size: NA

CDR3 protein: CASSQGPHAYGYEQYF
CDR3 DNA: TGTGCCAGCAGCCAGGGACCTCACGCGTACGGTTACGAGCAGTACTTC
D gene: NA
V gene: TRBV14
J gene: TRBJ2-7
clone size: NA

CDR3 protein: CASSSNDRTTWQYF
CDR3 DNA: TGTGCCAGCAGTTCCAATGACAGAACCACTTGGCAGTACTTC
D gene: NA
V gene: TRBV12-3/TRBV12-4
J gene: TRBJ2-7
clone size: NA

CDR3 protein: CSARDGSSYEQYF
CDR3 DNA: TGCAGTGCTAGGGACGGATCCTCCTACGAGCAGTACTTC
D gene: NA
V gene: TRBV20-1
J gene: TRBJ2-7
clone size: NA

CDR3 protein: CASSMGGSSSYNEQFF
CDR3 DNA: TGTGCCAGTAGTATGGGAGGATCAAGCTCCTACAATGAGCAGTTCTTC
D gene: NA
V gene: TRBV19
J gene: TRBJ2-1
clone size: NA

CDR3 protein: CASSSDRAHEQYF
CDR3 DNA: TGTGCCAGCAGTTCGGACAGGGCCCACGAGCAGTACTTC
D gene: TRBD1
V gene: TRBV2
J gene: TRBJ2-7
clone size: NA

CDR3 protein: CASSLGKGYVRSSYNEQFF
CDR3 DNA: TGCGCCAGCAGCTTGGGAAAGGGTTACGTTAGGAGCTCCTACAATGAGCAGTTCTTC
D gene: NA
V gene: TRBV5-1
J gene: TRBJ2-1
clone size: many

CDR3 protein: CSVEADSDLGGNTIYF
CDR3 DNA: TGCAGCGTTGAAGCGGACAGTGATCTGGGAGGAAACACCATATATTTT
D gene: NA
V gene: TRBV29-1
J gene: TRBJ1-3
clone size: NA

CDR3 protein: CSASVPTDTQYF
CDR3 DNA: TGCAGTGCTAGTGTCCCCACAGATACGCAGTATTTT
D gene: NA
V gene: TRBV20-1
J gene: TRBJ2-3
clone size: NA

CDR3 protein: CSVGIPKGAFF
CDR3 DNA: TGCAGCGTTGGGATACCTAAGGGGGCTTTCTTT
D gene: NA
V gene: TRBV29-1
J gene: TRBJ1-1
clone size: NA

CDR3 protein: CASSRGDTEAFF
CDR3 DNA: TGTGCCAGTAGTCGAGGGGACACTGAAGCTTTCTTT
D gene: NA
V gene: TRBV19
J gene: TRBJ1-1
clone size: medium-sized

CDR3 protein: CATSDNRNQPQHF
CDR3 DNA: TGTGCCACCAGTGATAACAGAAATCAGCCCCAGCATTTT
D gene: NA
V gene: TRBV24-1
J gene: TRBJ1-5
clone size: NA

CDR3 protein: CASSLGGTGGGETQYF
CDR3 DNA: TGTGCCAGCAGCTTAGGGGGGACAGGGGGCGGGGAGACCCAGTACTTC
D gene: TRBD1
V gene: TRBV11-3
J gene: TRBJ2-5
clone size: many

CDR3 protein: CASTRQDRVRNEQSF
CDR3 DNA: TGTGCCAGCACCAGGCAGGACAGGGTCAGGAATGAGCAGTCCTTC
D gene: TRBD1
V gene: TRBV4-2
J gene: TRBJ2-1
clone size: NA

CDR3 protein: CASSARVAGRALSGELFF
CDR3 DNA: TGTGCCAGCAGTGCTAGAGTGGCCGGGAGGGCCCTCAGCGGGGAGCTGTTTTTT
D gene: TRBD2
V gene: TRBV11-1
J gene: TRBJ2-2
clone size: NA

CDR3 protein: CASAPFGTGELFF
CDR3 DNA: TGTGCCAGTGCTCCCTTTGGCACCGGGGAGCTGTTTTTT
D gene: NA
V gene: TRBV19
J gene: TRBJ2-2
clone size: once

CDR3 protein: CASRKQGAVDTQYF
CDR3 DNA: TGTGCCAGCAGGAAACAGGGGGCAGTAGATACGCAGTATTTT
D gene: TRBD1
V gene: TRBV2
J gene: TRBJ2-3
clone size: NA

CDR3 protein: CASSSPSGHEQFF
CDR3 DNA: TGTGCCAGCAGTTCCCCATCGGGTCATGAGCAGTTCTTC
D gene: NA
V gene: TRBV7-2
J gene: TRBJ2-1
clone size: many

CDR3 protein: CASSLDGTGQPQHF
CDR3 DNA: TGTGCCAGCAGCCTAGACGGGACTGGACAGCCCCAGCATTTT
D gene: NA
V gene: TRBV3-1
J gene: TRBJ1-5
clone size: many

CDR3 protein: CASSPLAGGQSNEQFF
CDR3 DNA: TGTGCCAGCAGCCCATTAGCGGGAGGTCAAAGCAATGAGCAGTTCTTC
D gene: TRBD2
V gene: TRBV7-3
J gene: TRBJ2-1
clone size: many

CDR3 protein: CSARWAGGYGQPQHF
CDR3 DNA: TGCAGTGCTAGATGGGCAGGGGGCTACGGTCAGCCCCAGCATTTT
D gene: TRBD1
V gene: TRBV20-1
J gene: TRBJ1-5
clone size: NA

CDR3 protein: CSALGTSGYNEQFF
CDR3 DNA: TGCAGTGCGCTGGGGACTAGCGGATACAATGAGCAGTTCTTC
D gene: TRBD2
V gene: TRBV20-1
J gene: TRBJ2-1
clone size: once

CDR3 protein: CASSGGWGRSSTDTQYF
CDR3 DNA: TGTGCCAGCAGTGGGGGGTGGGGGCGGTCTAGCACAGATACGCAGTATTTT
D gene: NA
V gene: TRBV25-1
J gene: TRBJ2-3
clone size: NA

CDR3 protein: CSVRTFQETQYF
CDR3 DNA: TGCAGCGTCCGGACATTCCAAGAGACCCAGTACTTC
D gene: NA
V gene: TRBV29-1
J gene: TRBJ2-5
clone size: NA

CDR3 protein: CSVADSGMYEQYF
CDR3 DNA: TGCAGCGTTGCCGATTCAGGGATGTACGAGCAGTACTTC
D gene: NA
V gene: TRBV29-1
J gene: TRBJ2-7
clone size: few

CDR3 protein: CASMPGLGTEAFF
CDR3 DNA: TGTGCCAGTATGCCGGGGTTAGGCACTGAAGCTTTCTTT
D gene: NA
V gene: TRBV19
J gene: TRBJ1-1
clone size: few

CDR3 protein: CASSSLQDEKLFF
CDR3 DNA: TGTGCCAGCAGCTCCTTACAGGACGAAAAACTGTTTTTT
D gene: NA
V gene: TRBV7-6
J gene: TRBJ1-4
clone size: NA

CDR3 protein: CAISEPWTGNEQYF
CDR3 DNA: TGTGCCATCAGTGAGCCCTGGACAGGTAACGAGCAGTACTTC
D gene: TRBD1
V gene: TRBV10-3
J gene: TRBJ2-7
clone size: few

CDR3 protein: CASSLAPWPSSRLETQYF
CDR3 DNA: TGTGCCAGCAGTTTGGCCCCCTGGCCCTCTTCTCGCCTAGAGACCCAGTACTTC
D gene: NA
V gene: TRBV12-3/TRBV12-4
J gene: TRBJ2-5
clone size: many

CDR3 protein: CASSPRQTEAFF
CDR3 DNA: TGTGCCAGTAGCCCCCGACAGACTGAAGCTTTCTTT
D gene: NA
V gene: TRBV19
J gene: TRBJ1-1
clone size: NA

CDR3 protein: CSARDGVGGNQPQHF
CDR3 DNA: TGCAGTGCTAGGGATGGGGTGGGGGGCAATCAGCCCCAGCATTTT
D gene: NA
V gene: TRBV20-1
J gene: TRBJ1-5
clone size: NA

CDR3 protein: CASSLALAGVPEQYF
CDR3 DNA: TGCGCCAGCAGCTTGGCCTTAGCGGGAGTCCCCGAGCAGTACTTC
D gene: TRBD2
V gene: TRBV5-1
J gene: TRBJ2-7
clone size: NA

CDR3 protein: CSVADRGSYEQYF
CDR3 DNA: TGCAGCGTCGCGGACAGAGGATCCTACGAGCAGTACTTC
D gene: NA
V gene: TRBV29-1
J gene: TRBJ2-7
clone size: NA

CDR3 protein: CASTTVGPNSPLHF
CDR3 DNA: TGTGCCAGCACCACCGTAGGTCCGAATTCACCCCTCCACTTT
D gene: NA
V gene: TRBV12-3/TRBV12-4
J gene: TRBJ1-6
clone size: many

CDR3 protein: CASSEYGSGRSYEQYF
CDR3 DNA: TGTGCCAGCAGTGAATACGGTAGCGGGAGGTCCTACGAGCAGTACTTC
D gene: TRBD2
V gene: TRBV25-1
J gene: TRBJ2-7
clone size: NA

CDR3 protein: CASRETDHSNQPQHF
CDR3 DNA: TGTGCCAGCAGGGAGACGGATCATAGCAATCAGCCCCAGCATTTT
D gene: NA
V gene: TRBV2
J gene: TRBJ1-5
clone size: medium-sized

CDR3 protein: CASSYESRQPQHF
CDR3 DNA: TGTGCCAGCAGTTACGAGAGCCGTCAGCCCCAGCATTTT
D gene: NA
V gene: TRBV6-2/TRBV6-3
J gene: TRBJ1-5
clone size: many

CDR3 protein: CASSGAGTKYEQYF
CDR3 DNA: TGTGCCAGCAGTGGGGCCGGGACCAAATACGAGCAGTACTTC
D gene: NA
V gene: TRBV5-4
J gene: TRBJ2-7
clone size: NA

CDR3 protein: CSAMSGGQLYNEQFF
CDR3 DNA: TGCAGTGCCATGAGCGGGGGCCAACTGTACAATGAGCAGTTCTTC
D gene: TRBD2
V gene: TRBV20-1
J gene: TRBJ2-1
clone size: NA

CDR3 protein: CAWSSGDSQRETQYF
CDR3 DNA: TGTGCCTGGAGTTCCGGGGACAGCCAAAGAGAGACCCAGTACTTC
D gene: TRBD1
V gene: TRBV30
J gene: TRBJ2-5
clone size: many

CDR3 protein: CTSRRGQGNQPQHF
CDR3 DNA: TGTACCAGTCGCAGGGGGCAGGGCAATCAGCCCCAGCATTTC
D gene: TRBD1
V gene: TRBV19
J gene: TRBJ1-5
clone size: NA